Presented here are 26 T cell receptor beta chains from one specimen sequenced in a study of radiotherapy plus CTLA-4 blockade in lung cancer. TCRdb's copy holds only in-frame clones and misses some; the assay was immunoSEQ multiplex PCR. This table has approximately 40,000 clones, about 80% appearing once. The source material was peripheral blood, sampled from a patient treated with radiotherapy plus ipilimumab. These receptors were taken from a human donor with non-small cell lung cancer who had stable disease on radiotherapy plus ipilimumab.

This clone was detected a few times. V and J are TRBV27 and TRBJ2-7; 9 bases map to TRBD1. The CDR3 runs to 14 residues. V shed 4 bases and J 4 bases; nucleotides not matched to a gene: 5. CDR1 and CDR2 from the germline V gene are MNHEY and SMNVEV (reference sequence). This CDR3 is CASSYRTGAYEQYV. CDR3 coding DNA: TGTGCCAGCAGTTACCGGACAGGGGCGTACGAGCAGTACGTC.

The chain employs TRBV28 and TRBJ1-3; D unresolved. With 7 bases removed from V and 3 bases from J, the gap between germline ends came to 13 bases. CDR1 and CDR2 from the germline V gene are MDHEN and SYDVKM. The CDR3 contains 14 residues. The CDR3 coding sequence is TGTGCCAGCAACGGAAGGGCCAGTGGAAACACCATATATTTT. Amino acids: CASNGRASGNTIYF.

The chain joins TRBV4-1 to TRBJ1-2; D ambiguous. The CDR3 length is 11 residues. Germline V gene data show CDR1 as MGHRA and CDR2 as YSYEKL. Trimming took 3 bases from V and 10 from J, leaving 9 bases between them. DNA for the CDR3: TGCGCCAGCAGCCATGAAGGGAACTACACCTTC. As protein: CASSHEGNYTF.

The chain combines TRBV11-3 with TRBJ1-4; TRBD1 matches 11 bases. The CDR3 is 16 residues long. CDR1 is SGHNT and CDR2 is YENEEA in the germline V gene. Trimming took 5 bases from V and 8 from J; bases not matched to a gene: 10. The CDR3 bases are TGTGCCAGCAGCAGGACAGGGGGCGAGTTGGGCGAAAAACTGTTTTTT. It specifies CASSRTGGELGEKLFF.

This clone was seen once. The chain is built from TRBV5-1 and TRBJ2-1; 10 bases map to TRBD2. The germline V gene has CDR1 SGHRS and CDR2 YFSETQ. V was pared by 4 bases and J by 8 bases, with 6 bases of the junction left unmatched. The CDR3 length is 14 residues. CDR3 in DNA: TGCGCCAGCAGCCTCAGCGGGGGGGCAGATGAGCAGTTCTTC. Its translation: CASSLSGGADEQFF.

J is TRBJ1-1 and V is TRBV7-9, with a weak D call TRBD1 (5 bases). In germline, CDR1 is SEHNR, CDR2 FQNEAQ (reference sequence). The CDR3 has 14 residues. V gave up 8 bases and J gave up 0 bases, with 13 bases separating them. In nucleotides, the CDR3 is TGTGCCAGCTCACTGCAGGGATTGAACACTGAAGCTTTCTTT. Translated, it gives CASSLQGLNTEAFF.

The V and J genes are TRBV29-1 and TRBJ2-1; TRBD2 might be the D (7 bases). Germline values: CDR1 SQVTM, CDR2 ANQGSEA. This CDR3 spans 14 amino acids. The ends were cut back, 7 bases at V and 4 bases at J, with 17 bases in the middle. The DNA for the CDR3 is TGCAGCGGTGGGGGGGGGCTTTCTTACAATGAGCAGTTCTTC. This codes for CSGGGGLSYNEQFF.

The genes are TRBV10-1 and TRBJ2-3; TRBD1 is a possible D gene (5 bases). Deletions cut 3 bases from V and 0 bases from J, with 10 bases between. The CDR3 spans 15 residues. Germline lookup yields CDR1 WNHNN and CDR2 SYGVQD (reference sequence). This CDR3 is CASSDDSPSTDTQYF. The CDR3 DNA sequence: TGCGCCAGCAGTGATGACAGCCCAAGCACAGATACGCAGTATTTT.

The rearrangement joins TRBV7-2 to TRBJ1-3; no definite D call. The V and J ends lost 2 bases and 2 bases respectively, with 13 bases between them. Germline lookup yields CDR1 SGHTA and CDR2 FQGNSA. This CDR3 is 16 amino acids long. The CDR3 reads CASSLKRTVTGNTIYF. CDR3 nucleotides: TGTGCCAGCAGCTTAAAACGCACAGTTACTGGAAACACCATATATTTT.

This chain uses TRBV27 with TRBJ1-5; D not certain. The CDR3 runs 12 residues. Deletions cut 5 bases from V and 3 bases from J, with 5 bases between. Germline CDR1 and CDR2: MNHEY and SMNVEV (reference sequence). DNA of the CDR3: TGTGCCAGCAGTCCCACCAATCAGCCCCAGCATTTT. This gives the protein CASSPTNQPQHF.

This clone was counted a few times. J is TRBJ2-1 and V is TRBV6-1; 7 nucleotides agree with TRBD1. After removal of 6 bases from V and 4 bases from J, the junction contained 6 bases not matched to a gene. Germline CDR1 reads MNHNS; CDR2 reads SASEGT. This CDR3 has 14 residues. In DNA form, the CDR3 reads TGTGCCAGCAGCACCGCGGACAGGTACAATGAGCAGTTCTTC. Its translation is CASSTADRYNEQFF.

The gene calls are TRBV6-5 and TRBJ2-1; the D gene is possibly TRBD1 (5 bases). The germline CDR1 and CDR2 sequences are MNHEY and SVGAGI. The CDR3 length is 15 residues. V lost 0 bases and J 3 bases, leaving 9 bases between the germline ends. In DNA form, the CDR3 reads TGTGCCAGCAGTTACTCTCCCGACAGCTACAATGAGCAGTTCTTC. Amino acid sequence: CASSYSPDSYNEQFF.

The sample holds a few counts of this clone. The chain couples TRBV14 to TRBJ2-1, with D possibly being TRBD1 (6 bases). Germline assignment: CDR1 SGHDN and CDR2 FVKESK. V was pared by 1 base and J by 0 bases, with 16 bases between. The CDR3 covers 18 residues. As DNA, the CDR3 is TGTGCCAGCAGCCAAGTAGGGAAAAGAGGGGGCTCCTACAATGAGCAGTTCTTC. Protein product: CASSQVGKRGGSYNEQFF. Together with reference TRBV14 and TRBJ2-1, the CDR3 gives the full variable domain: EAGVTQFPSHSVIEKGQTVTLRCDPISGHDNLYWYRRVMGKEIKFLLHFVKESKQDESGMPNNRFLAERTGGTYSTLKVQPAELEDSGVYFCASSQVGKRGGSYNEQFFGPGTRLTVL.

The chain has TRBV28 and TRBJ1-4; 8 bases line up with TRBD1. J gave up 1 base and V 5 bases, and 0 bases lay outside the gene matches. Germline assignment: CDR1 MDHEN and CDR2 SYDVKM. The CDR3 is 14 residues long. The CDR3 is CASSGQGTNEKLFF. For the CDR3, the DNA is TGTGCCAGCAGTGGACAGGGAACTAATGAAAAACTGTTTTTT.

The gene calls are TRBV27 and TRBJ2-2, with D uncertain. The CDR3 spans 16 residues. The germline V gene encodes CDR1 MNHEY and CDR2 SMNVEV (reference sequence). V lost 2 bases and J lost 1, with 11 bases in between. CDR3 bases: TGTGCCAGCAGTTTAATAAGTTGGGGGAACACCGGGGAGCTGTTTTTT. Translating gives CASSLISWGNTGELFF.

The chain combines TRBV11-2 with TRBJ1-1, with 7 positions matching TRBD1. The CDR3 contains 16 residues. Trimming took 1 base from V and 0 from J; bases not matched to a gene: 5. CDR1 and CDR2 from the germline V gene are SGHAT and FQNNGV. The CDR3 here is CASSLGRGGMNTEAFF. DNA of the CDR3: TGTGCCAGCAGCTTAGGCAGGGGGGGGATGAACACTGAAGCTTTCTTT.

The chain carries TRBV27 and TRBJ1-2; D is undetermined. CDR3 length equals 13 residues. Deletions cut 2 bases from V and 0 bases from J, with 4 bases between. Germline assignment: CDR1 MNHEY and CDR2 SMNVEV (reference sequence). The CDR3 region has the DNA TGTGCCAGCAGTTTACAAGCTAACTATGGCTACACCTTC. Protein: CASSLQANYGYTF.

The rearrangement uses TRBV23-1 and TRBJ1-1, with D perhaps TRBD1 (5 bases). TRBV23-1 belongs to the ORF category, with a function that is uncertain. This CDR3 is 12 amino acids long. V was shortened by 1 base and J by 14 bases, with 14 bases between the two germline ends. The CDR3 DNA is TGCGCCAGCAGTCAATATAAGGAGGGGAGCTTCTTT. Protein sequence: CASSQYKEGSFF.

The chain recombines TRBV23-1 with TRBJ1-6, with 7 nucleotides matching TRBD1. TRBV23-1 is designated an ORF whose function remains uncertain. CDR3 length: 15 amino acids. The V gene end was trimmed by 2 bases and the J gene end by 7 bases; junction bases not matched to a gene: 5. The CDR3 region is CASSQVTRGNSPLHF. The CDR3 DNA is TGCGCCAGCAGTCAAGTTACCAGGGGGAATTCACCCCTCCACTTT.

This chain links TRBV13 with TRBJ2-5; 10 bases are a match to TRBD1. Near its end, the DNA agrees better with TRBJ2-7, so the J call may be wrong. Germline V gives CDR1 PRHDT, CDR2 FYEKMQ (reference sequence). The CDR3 sequence is 13 residues long. As DNA, the CDR3 is TGTGCCAGCAGGGCCGGGACAGGGGTCGAGCAGTACTTC. Its protein product is CASRAGTGVEQYF.

This clone appeared a single time. The chain uses TRBV5-1 and TRBJ2-7; 7 nucleotides agree with TRBD2. The CDR3 is 14 residues long. After removal of 0 bases from V and 4 bases from J, the junction contained 4 bases not matched to a gene. The germline CDR1 and CDR2 sequences are SGHRS and YFSETQ. In DNA form, the CDR3 reads TGCGCCAGCAGCTTGGATTGGGGAGGGTACGAGCAGTACGTC. Encoded protein: CASSLDWGGYEQYV.

V usage is TRBV25-1 and J usage is TRBJ1-5, with a weak D call TRBD1 (5 bases). Germline CDR1 reads MGHDK; CDR2 reads SYGVNS. V lost 2 bases to trimming and J lost 6 bases, with 11 bases between them. The CDR3 has 14 amino acids. In DNA form, the CDR3 reads TGTGCCAGCAGTGAAATTGGGGGAAGTCAGCCCCAGCATTTT. Translated: CASSEIGGSQPQHF.

The V call is TRBV9, the J call TRBJ1-1, with D tentatively TRBD1 (5 bases). V was trimmed by 0 bases and J by 5 bases, leaving 11 bases between them. Germline V gene lookup returns CDR1 SGDLS and CDR2 YYNGEE. CDR3 length: 14 amino acids. This CDR3 reads CASSVAGGNTEAFF. DNA for the CDR3: TGTGCCAGCAGCGTAGCTGGGGGAAATACTGAAGCTTTCTTT.

This chain links TRBV5-1 with TRBJ2-7; 7 nucleotides agree with TRBD1. V was clipped by 0 bases and J by 2 bases; unmatched bases: 5. This CDR3 has 15 residues. Germline V CDR1 and CDR2: SGHRS, YFSETQ. The CDR3 region is CASSLAPGTAYEQYF. In DNA form, the CDR3 reads TGCGCCAGCAGCTTGGCCCCCGGGACAGCCTACGAGCAGTACTTC.

This clone showed up just a few times. V is TRBV6-4 and J is TRBJ1-2; D not resolved. With 6 bases removed from V and 4 bases from J, the gap between germline ends came to 9 bases. This CDR3 region has 12 residues. The V gene's germline CDR1 is MRHNA and CDR2 SNTAGT. Here the CDR3 DNA reads TGTGCCAGCAGACAGATTCTCTATGGCTACACCTTC. The encoded protein is CASRQILYGYTF.

The rearrangement joins TRBV29-1 to TRBJ2-2; D is unclear. The CDR3 runs to 12 residues. The germline V gene has CDR1 SQVTM and CDR2 ANQGSEA. Trimming removed 4 bases from V and 1 base from J, with 4 bases in between. The CDR3 reads CSVGGNTGELFF. DNA of the CDR3: TGCAGCGTTGGAGGGAACACCGGGGAGCTGTTTTTT.